The following is a TCR beta chain sequence with its context. The data were taken from a study of blood T cell repertoires in COVID-19. Study-level information: Samples taken during acute and convalescent COVID-19 were collected in the United States, Italy and Spain.

CDR3 length: 16 amino acids. The J segment lost 7 bases and the V segment lost 5 bases, leaving 6 bases of the junction unmatched. From germline, CDR1 is LNHDA and CDR2 SQIVND (reference sequence). In the original processing: For nucleated cells, counts were estimated from reference gene primer amplification. Measured with immunoSEQ multiplex PCR; TCRdb has only the in-frame clones, and not every one. That table gives V, J and clone size, and the DNA gave D and trimming. Of about 71,000 clones listed, less than 95% were seen once; the top ten hold just over 5%. The receptor was isolated from a woman aged 18-29 years with acute or convalescent COVID-19. Source material: peripheral blood. V is TRBV19 and J is TRBJ2-1; 15 nucleotides line up with TRBD2. CDR3 sequence (DNA): TGTGCCAGTAGTCCCGGCGGGACTAGCGGGAGGAATGAGCAGTTCTTC. It specifies CASSPGGTSGRNEQFF.